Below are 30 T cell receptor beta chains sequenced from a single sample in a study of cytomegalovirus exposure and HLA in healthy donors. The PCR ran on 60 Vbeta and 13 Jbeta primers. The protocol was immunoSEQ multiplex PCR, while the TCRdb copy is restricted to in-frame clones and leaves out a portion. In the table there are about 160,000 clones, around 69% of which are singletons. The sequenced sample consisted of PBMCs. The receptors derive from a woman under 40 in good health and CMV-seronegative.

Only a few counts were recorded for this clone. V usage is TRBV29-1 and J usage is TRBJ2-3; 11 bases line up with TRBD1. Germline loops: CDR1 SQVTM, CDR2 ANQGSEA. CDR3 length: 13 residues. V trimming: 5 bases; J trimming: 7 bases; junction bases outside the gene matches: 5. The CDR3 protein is CSVFGTGGYTQYF. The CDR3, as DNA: TGCAGCGTTTTCGGGACAGGGGGTTATACGCAGTATTTT.

In DNA, the CDR3 is TGTGCCATCAGTGAGGGAGGAGGGGTCAATGAGCAGTTCTTC. It encodes CAISEGGGVNEQFF. The rearrangement uses TRBV10-3 and TRBJ2-1; the D gene is possibly TRBD2 (6 bases). Germline V gene sequence: CDR1 ENHRY, CDR2 SYGVKD. V lost 2 bases and J 6 bases, leaving 11 bases between the germline ends. The CDR3 spans 14 residues.

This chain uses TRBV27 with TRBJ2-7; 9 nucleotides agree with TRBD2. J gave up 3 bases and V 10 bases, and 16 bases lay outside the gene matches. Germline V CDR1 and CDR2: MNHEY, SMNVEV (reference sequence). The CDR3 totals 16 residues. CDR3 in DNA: TGTGCCACTCTCAGCCACGGCGCAGCGGGAGGCTACGAGCAGTACTTC. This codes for CATLSHGAAGGYEQYF.

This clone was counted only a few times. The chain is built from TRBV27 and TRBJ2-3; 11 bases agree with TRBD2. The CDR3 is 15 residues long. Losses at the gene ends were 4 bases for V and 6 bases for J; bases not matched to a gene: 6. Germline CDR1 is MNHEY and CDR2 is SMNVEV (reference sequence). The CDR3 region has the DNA TGTGCCAGCAGTTATAGCGGGGGGGCCGGGGATACGCAGTATTTT. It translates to CASSYSGGAGDTQYF.

CDR3 region: CSGEEGAGTDTQYF. DNA of the CDR3: TGCAGCGGCGAGGAGGGGGCAGGTACAGATACGCAGTATTTT. The chain uses TRBV29-1 and TRBJ2-3; tentatively, D is TRBD1 (7 bases). In germline, CDR1 is SQVTM, CDR2 ANQGSEA. V was trimmed by 7 bases and J by 3 bases, leaving 17 bases between them. This CDR3 region has 14 residues.

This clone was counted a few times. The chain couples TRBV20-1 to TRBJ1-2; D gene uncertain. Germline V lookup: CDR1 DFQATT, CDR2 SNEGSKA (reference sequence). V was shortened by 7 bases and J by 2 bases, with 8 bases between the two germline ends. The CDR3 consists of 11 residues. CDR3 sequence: CSGQANYGYTF. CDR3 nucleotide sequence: TGCAGTGGTCAGGCGAACTATGGCTACACCTTC.

CDR3 nucleotide sequence: TGTGCCAGTTTGTTAGGGGACACCGGGGAGCTGTTTTTT. As protein: CASLLGDTGELFF. The chain links TRBV28 to TRBJ2-2, with D possibly being TRBD1 (5 bases). V lost 9 bases and J 3 bases, leaving 11 bases between the germline ends. Germline V CDR1 and CDR2: MDHEN, SYDVKM. The CDR3 length is 13 residues.

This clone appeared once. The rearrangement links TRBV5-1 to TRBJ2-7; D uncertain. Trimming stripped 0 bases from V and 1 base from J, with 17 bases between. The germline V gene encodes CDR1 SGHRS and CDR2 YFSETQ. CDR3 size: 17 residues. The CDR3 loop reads CASSLDPASEWSYEQYF. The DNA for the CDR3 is TGCGCCAGCAGCTTGGATCCGGCCAGCGAATGGTCCTACGAGCAGTACTTC.

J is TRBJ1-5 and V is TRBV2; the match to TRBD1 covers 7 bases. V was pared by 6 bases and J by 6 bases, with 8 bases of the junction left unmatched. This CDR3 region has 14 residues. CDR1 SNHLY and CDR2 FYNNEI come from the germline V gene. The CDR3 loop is CASRVGTAGQPQHF. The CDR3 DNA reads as TGTGCCAGCAGAGTTGGGACAGCGGGTCAGCCCCAGCATTTT. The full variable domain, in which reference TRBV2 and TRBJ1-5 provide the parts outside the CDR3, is EPEVTQTPSHQVTQMGQEVILRCVPISNHLYFYWYRQILGQKVEFLVSFYNNEISEKSEIFDDQFSVERPDGSNFTLKIRSTKLEDSAMYFCASRVGTAGQPQHFGDGTRLSIL.

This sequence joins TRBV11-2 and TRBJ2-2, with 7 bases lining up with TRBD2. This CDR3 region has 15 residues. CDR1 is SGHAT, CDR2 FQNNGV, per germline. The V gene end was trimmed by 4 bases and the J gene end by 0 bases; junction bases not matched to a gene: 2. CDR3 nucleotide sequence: TGTGCCAGCAGCTCGCGGGGGTCGAACACCGGGGAGCTGTTTTTT. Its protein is CASSSRGSNTGELFF.

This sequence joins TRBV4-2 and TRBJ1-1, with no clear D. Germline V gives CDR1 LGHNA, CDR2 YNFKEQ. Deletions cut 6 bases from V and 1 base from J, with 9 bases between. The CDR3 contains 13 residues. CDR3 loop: CASRPPGNTEAFF. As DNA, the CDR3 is TGTGCCAGCAGACCTCCGGGGAACACTGAAGCTTTCTTT.

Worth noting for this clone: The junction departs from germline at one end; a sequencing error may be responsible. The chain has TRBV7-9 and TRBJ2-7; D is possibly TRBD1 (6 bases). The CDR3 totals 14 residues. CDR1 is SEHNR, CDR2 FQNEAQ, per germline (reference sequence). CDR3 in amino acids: CSSLPPGGPYEQYF. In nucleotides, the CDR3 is TGTTCCAGCCTCCCTCCTGGGGGCCCCTACGAGCAGTACTTC.

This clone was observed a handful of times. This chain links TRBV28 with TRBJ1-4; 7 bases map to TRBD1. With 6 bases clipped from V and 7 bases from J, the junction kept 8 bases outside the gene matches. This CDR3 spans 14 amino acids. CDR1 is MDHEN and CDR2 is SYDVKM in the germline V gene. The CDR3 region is CASRPQGSGEKLFF. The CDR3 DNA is TGTGCCAGCAGACCACAGGGGAGCGGTGAAAAACTGTTTTTT.

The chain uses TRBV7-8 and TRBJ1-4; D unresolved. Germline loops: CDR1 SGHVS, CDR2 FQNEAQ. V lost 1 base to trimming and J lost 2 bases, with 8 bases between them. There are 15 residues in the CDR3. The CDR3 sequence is CASSLEWRTNEKLFF. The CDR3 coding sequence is TGTGCCAGCAGCTTAGAATGGAGGACTAATGAAAAACTGTTTTTT.

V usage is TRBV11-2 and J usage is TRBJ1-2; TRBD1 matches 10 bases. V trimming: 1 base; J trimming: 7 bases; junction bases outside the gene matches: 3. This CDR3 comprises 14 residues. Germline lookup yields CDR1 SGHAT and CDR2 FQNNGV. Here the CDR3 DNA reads TGTGCCAGCAGCTTAGGACAGGGGGCGCTTGGCTACACCTTC. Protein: CASSLGQGALGYTF.

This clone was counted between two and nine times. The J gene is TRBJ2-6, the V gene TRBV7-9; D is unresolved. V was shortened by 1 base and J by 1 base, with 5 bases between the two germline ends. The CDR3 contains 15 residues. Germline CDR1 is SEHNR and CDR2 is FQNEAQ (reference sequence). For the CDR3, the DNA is TGTGCCAGCAGCTTAGGTCAATCTGGGGCCAACGTCCTGACTTTC. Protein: CASSLGQSGANVLTF.

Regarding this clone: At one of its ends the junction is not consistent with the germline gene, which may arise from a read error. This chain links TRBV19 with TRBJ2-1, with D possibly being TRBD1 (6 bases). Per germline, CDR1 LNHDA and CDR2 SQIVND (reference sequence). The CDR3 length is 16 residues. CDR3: CASSPSFGTPTNAQFF. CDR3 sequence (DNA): TGTGCCAGTAGTCCCTCCTTTGGGACACCTACGAATGCGCAGTTCTTC.

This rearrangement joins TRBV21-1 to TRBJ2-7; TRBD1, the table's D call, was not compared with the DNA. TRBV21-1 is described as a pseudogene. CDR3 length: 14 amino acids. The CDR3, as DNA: TGTGCCAGCAGCAACTGCAGGCAGCAGGACGAGCAGTACTTC. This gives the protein CASSNCRQQDEQYF.

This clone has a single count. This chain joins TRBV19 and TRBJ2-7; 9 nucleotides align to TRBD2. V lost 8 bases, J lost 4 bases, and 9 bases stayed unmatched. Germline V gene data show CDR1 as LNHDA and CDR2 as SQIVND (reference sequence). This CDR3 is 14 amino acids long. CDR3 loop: CASQTAGGPYEQYF. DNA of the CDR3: TGTGCCAGTCAGACGGCGGGAGGGCCTTACGAGCAGTACTTC. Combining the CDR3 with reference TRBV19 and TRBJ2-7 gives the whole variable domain DGGITQSPKYLFRKEGQNVTLSCEQNLNHDAMYWYRQDPGQGLRLIYYSQIVNDFQKGDIAEGYSVSREKKESFPLTVTSAQKNPTAFYLCASQTAGGPYEQYFGPGTRLTVT.

CDR3 loop: CASGIRDGQPQHF. As DNA, the CDR3 is TGTGCCAGCGGTATTCGGGATGGACAGCCCCAGCATTTT. The V call is TRBV6-6, the J call TRBJ1-5; D is ambiguous. The CDR3 is made up of 13 amino acids. CDR1 and CDR2 (germline): MNHNY, SVGAGI (reference sequence). The V and J ends lost 8 bases and 7 bases respectively, with 15 bases between them.

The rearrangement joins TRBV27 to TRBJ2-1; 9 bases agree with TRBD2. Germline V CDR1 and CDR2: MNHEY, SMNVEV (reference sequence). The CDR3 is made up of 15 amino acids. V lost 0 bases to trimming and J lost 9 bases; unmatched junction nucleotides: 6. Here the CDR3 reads CASSLSWREGPEQFF. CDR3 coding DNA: TGTGCCAGCAGTTTATCTTGGCGGGAGGGCCCTGAGCAGTTCTTC.

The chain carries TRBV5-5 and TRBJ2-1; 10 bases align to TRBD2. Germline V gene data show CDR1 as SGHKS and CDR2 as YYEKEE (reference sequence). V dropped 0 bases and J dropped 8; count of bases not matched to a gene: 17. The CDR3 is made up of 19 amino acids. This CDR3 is CASSLGPTGSSGRAHEQFF. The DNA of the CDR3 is TGTGCCAGCAGCTTGGGCCCGACCGGATCCAGCGGGAGGGCCCATGAGCAGTTCTTC.

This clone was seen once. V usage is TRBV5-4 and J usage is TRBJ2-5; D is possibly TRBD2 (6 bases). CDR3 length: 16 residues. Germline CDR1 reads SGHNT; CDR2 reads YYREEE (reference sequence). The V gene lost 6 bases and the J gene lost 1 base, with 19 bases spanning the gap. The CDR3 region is CASTPNKGGAQETQYF. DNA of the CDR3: TGTGCCAGCACTCCAAACAAGGGCGGGGCCCAAGAGACCCAGTACTTC. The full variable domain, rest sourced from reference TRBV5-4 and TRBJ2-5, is ETGVTQSPTHLIKTRGQQVTLRCSSQSGHNTVSWYQQALGQGPQFIFQYYREEENGRGNFPPRFSGLQFPNYSSELNVNALELDDSALYLCASTPNKGGAQETQYFGPGTRLLVL.

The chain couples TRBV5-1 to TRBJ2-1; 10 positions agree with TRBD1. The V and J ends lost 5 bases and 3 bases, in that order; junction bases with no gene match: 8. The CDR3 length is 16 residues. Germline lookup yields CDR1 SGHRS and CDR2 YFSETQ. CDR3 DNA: TGCGCCAGCAGATCCGAACGGGACAGGGGCTACAATGAGCAGTTCTTC. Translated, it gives CASRSERDRGYNEQFF.

The CDR3 sequence is CASSFGSLSEAFF. The CDR3 bases are TGTGCCAGCAGCTTCGGGTCGTTAAGTGAAGCTTTCTTT. The V and J genes are TRBV6-5 and TRBJ1-1; no clear D gene. Trimming shortened V by 6 bases and J by 7 bases, and 15 bases separated the two germline ends. This CDR3 is 13 amino acids long. Germline CDR1 is MNHEY and CDR2 is SVGAGI.

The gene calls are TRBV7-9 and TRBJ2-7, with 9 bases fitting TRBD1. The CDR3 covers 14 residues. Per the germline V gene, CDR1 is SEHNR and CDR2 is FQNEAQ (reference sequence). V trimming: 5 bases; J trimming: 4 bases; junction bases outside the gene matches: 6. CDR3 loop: CASSQTGGPYEQYF. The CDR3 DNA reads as TGTGCCAGCAGCCAAACAGGGGGCCCGTACGAGCAGTACTTC.

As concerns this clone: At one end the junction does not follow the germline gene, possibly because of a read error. The CDR3 bases are TGTGCCAGTAGTGGACAGGCGGCTGGAAACACCATATATTTT. This translates into CASSGQAAGNTIYF. The chain links TRBV2 to TRBJ1-3; TRBD1 matches 7 bases. CDR1 and CDR2 from the germline V gene are SNHLY and FYNNEI. The CDR3 has 14 residues.

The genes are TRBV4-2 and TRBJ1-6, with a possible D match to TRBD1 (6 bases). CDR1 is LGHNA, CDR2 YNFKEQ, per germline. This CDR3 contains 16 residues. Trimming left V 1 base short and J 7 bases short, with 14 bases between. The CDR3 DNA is TGTGCCAGCAGCCAAGGGGGCCGGACAGTCAATTCACCCCTCCACTTT. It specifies CASSQGGRTVNSPLHF.

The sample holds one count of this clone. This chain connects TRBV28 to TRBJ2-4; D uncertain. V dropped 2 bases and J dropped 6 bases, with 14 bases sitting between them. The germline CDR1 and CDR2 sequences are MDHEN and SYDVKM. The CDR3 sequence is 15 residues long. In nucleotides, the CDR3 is TGTGCCAGCAGTTTACATGTGACTCTCAGAAACATTCAGTACTTC. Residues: CASSLHVTLRNIQYF.

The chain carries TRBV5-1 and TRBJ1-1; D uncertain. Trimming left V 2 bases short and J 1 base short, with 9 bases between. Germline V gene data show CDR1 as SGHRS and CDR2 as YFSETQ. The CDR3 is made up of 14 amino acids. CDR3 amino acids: CASSFSTGNTEAFF. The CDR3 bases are TGCGCCAGCAGCTTCTCAACGGGGAACACTGAAGCTTTCTTT.